This T cell receptor (beta chain) stems from a study of blood T cell repertoires in COVID-19 (dated by TCRdb to the early 2020s). As for the study more broadly: The collaborator samples originated in the United States, Italy and Spain and spanned the acute and convalescent phases of COVID-19. Deeply sampled blood TCRbeta repertoires from subjects exposed to, actively infected with, or recovered from COVID-19 were included in the dataset. The prospective study material was composed of cDNA or gDNA derived from T cells, B-cell-depleted T cells, or PBMCs. The repertoires were released in a freely available public database meant as a resource for research on the immune response to SARS-CoV-2. A de-identified subject ID, COVID-19 status, age in years and sex were almost always included in the sample metadata. Where available, HLA class I and class II types were taken from metadata supplied by the sample provider and were not determined by assay-based typing. The samples were drawn from the first 160 participants of the ongoing ImmuneRACE study and from 950 to 1,500 subjects provided by 6 global collaborators.

TCRbeta CDR3 regions were amplified from genomic DNA by means of the immunoSEQ Assay, a bias-controlled multiplex PCR. Processing in the source paper ran as follows. The number of nucleated cells in each sample was estimated by amplification of reference gene primers within the assay. To quantify the absolute abundance of each unique TCRbeta CDR3 rearrangement, sequence reads were collapsed and filtered. For each sample, productive Simpson clonality was calculated by taking the square root of Simpson's diversity index across productive rearrangements. The table comes from immuneACCESS by way of TCRdb, which keeps in-frame sequences with V and J called. Part of the clones is missing from these tables; in studies checked, under half for an unresolved V gene and the rest for unknown reasons. Clone size and V and J calls were adopted from that table, with D and trimming inferred from the DNA. This sample lists hundreds of thousands of clones; 80% to 90% were detected once. The top ten clonotypes cover 0.2% to 0.3% of the sample.

Measured from the cysteine to the phenylalanine, the CDR3 is 15 residues long. Of all the DNA, just the CDR3 is kept, 45 bases in frame from base 1. V is pared back by 0 bases and J by 2 bases, with 9 bases lying between the germline termini. Reading the germline V gene gives CDR1 SGDLS and CDR2 YYNGEE. Collaborating institutions collected whole blood in K2EDTA tubes following their own protocols. For TCRbeta analysis, collaborators shipped samples as frozen whole blood, isolated PBMCs, or DNA extracted from either of those sample types. In the case of this clone: Its antigen remains unidentified. No much larger clone is present one base from it, and per-base qualities are unavailable.

Overall study results and their limits: The quantity of clinical and demographic metadata differed by source and by participant and was supplied without curation.

Sequencing was performed on peripheral blood. The chain links TRBV9 with TRBJ2-1; TRBD2 could be the D gene, as 5 bases match. This clonotype was obtained from a woman under 30 with acute or convalescent COVID-19. The DNA reads TGTGCCAGCAGCGTAGGAGGCGGGCCCTACAATGAGCAGTTCTTC. This encodes CASSVGGGPYNEQFF. Supplemented by the reference TRBV9 and TRBJ2-1 proteins around the CDR3, the complete variable domain is DSGVTQTPKHLITATGQRVTLRCSPRSGDLSVYWYQQSLDQGLQFLIQYYNGEERAKGNILERFSAQQFPDLHSELNLSSLELGDSALYFCASSVGGGPYNEQFFGPGTRLTVL.